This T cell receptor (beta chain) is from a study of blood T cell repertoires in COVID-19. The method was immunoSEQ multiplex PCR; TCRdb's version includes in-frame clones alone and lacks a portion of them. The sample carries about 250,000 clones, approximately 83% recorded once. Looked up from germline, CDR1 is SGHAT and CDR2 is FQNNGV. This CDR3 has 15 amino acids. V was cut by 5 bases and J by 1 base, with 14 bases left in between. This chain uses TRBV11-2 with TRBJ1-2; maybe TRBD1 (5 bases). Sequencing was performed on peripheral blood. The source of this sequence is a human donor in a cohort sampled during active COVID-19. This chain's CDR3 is CASSPNRQINYGYTF. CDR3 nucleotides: TGTGCCAGCAGCCCTAATAGACAGATTAACTATGGCTACACCTTC.